The 2 T cell receptor beta chains below were found in one sample sequenced in a study of prognosis after radiotherapy for stage I lung cancer. It was by two-round multiplex PCR that TCR beta CDR3 was amplified from genomic DNA. TRBV and TRBJ genes each had their own specific primers in first-round PCR. One entry per CDR3 protein, called by TCRdb with MiXCR from the multiplex PCR reads. Of roughly 14,000 distinct CDR3 sequences listed, roughly 30% are singletons. Here the sequenced sample was PBMCs, taken before or after stereotactic body radiation therapy (not recorded which). These receptors originate from a donor aged 50 or older with non-small cell lung cancer.

This clonotype was seen at least ten times. The gene calls are TRBV20-1 and TRBJ1-2, with no clear D. Per germline, CDR1 DFQATT and CDR2 SNEGSKA (reference sequence). The V end was cut by 6 bases, the J end by 3 bases, with 17 bases between. The CDR3 extends over 14 amino acids. The CDR3 spells CSAPSAVRDYGYTF. The CDR3 coding sequence is TGCAGTGCACCTTCAGCAGTCCGGGACTATGGCTACACCTTC.

This clonotype was recorded many times. The chain couples TRBV20-1 to TRBJ1-1; D not resolved. The V end lost 6 bases, the J end lost 11 bases, and 16 bases lay between the germline ends. The length of the CDR3 is 11 residues. Germline V CDR1 and CDR2: DFQATT, SNEGSKA (reference sequence). CDR3 residues: CSAKNELRAFF. The CDR3 DNA is TGCAGTGCCAAGAACGAATTGAGGGCTTTCTTT.